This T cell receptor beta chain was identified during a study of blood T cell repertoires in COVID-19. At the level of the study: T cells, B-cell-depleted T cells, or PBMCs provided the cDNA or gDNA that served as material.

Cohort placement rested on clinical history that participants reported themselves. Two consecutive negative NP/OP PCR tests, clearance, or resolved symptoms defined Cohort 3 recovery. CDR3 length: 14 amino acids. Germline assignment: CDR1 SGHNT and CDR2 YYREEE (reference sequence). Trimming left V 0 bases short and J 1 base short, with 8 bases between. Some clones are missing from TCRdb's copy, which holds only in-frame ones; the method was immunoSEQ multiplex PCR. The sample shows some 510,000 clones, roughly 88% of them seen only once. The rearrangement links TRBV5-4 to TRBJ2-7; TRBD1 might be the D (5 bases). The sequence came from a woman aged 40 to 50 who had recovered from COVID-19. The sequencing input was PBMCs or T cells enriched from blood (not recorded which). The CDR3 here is CASSLETESYEQYF. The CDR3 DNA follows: TGTGCCAGCAGCTTGGAGACAGAATCCTACGAGCAGTACTTC. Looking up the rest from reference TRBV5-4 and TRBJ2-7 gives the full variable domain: ETGVTQSPTHLIKTRGQQVTLRCSSQSGHNTVSWYQQALGQGPQFIFQYYREEENGRGNFPPRFSGLQFPNYSSELNVNALELDDSALYLCASSLETESYEQYFGPGTRLTVT.